The T cell receptor (beta chain) under discussion was sequenced for a study of radiation and T cells in renal cell carcinoma. Time point here: blood 2 weeks post-SBRT. The treatment: 15 Gy SBRT to primary tumor, nephrectomy 4 weeks later. The tumor was a clear cell renal cell carcinoma. The study's findings and limits: From baseline, blood top tumor clonotypes peaked at 2 weeks post-radiation. No pretreatment tumor biopsies were available for baseline clonotypes.

The junction had 10 bases not matched to a gene; V was cut back by 3 bases and J by 9 bases. The CDR3 has 16 amino acids. From germline, CDR1 is WNHNN and CDR2 SYGVQD (reference sequence). This clone was seen a few times. Antigen unknown. TCRdb keeps only in-frame clones here, not all; method: immunoSEQ multiplex PCR. The repertoire holds 150,000 to 190,000 clones, with 87% as singletons. The rearrangement links TRBV10-1 to TRBJ2-1; 11 bases are shared with TRBD1. Sequenced here: blood, sampled from a patient whose treatment included radiotherapy and nephrectomy. The source of this sequence is a woman between 45 and 60 years old with renal cell carcinoma. The CDR3 nucleotides read TGCGCCAGCAGTGAAGGGGGGACAGGGGGTGGGTTTGAGCAGTTCTTC. Protein sequence: CASSEGGTGGGFEQFF.